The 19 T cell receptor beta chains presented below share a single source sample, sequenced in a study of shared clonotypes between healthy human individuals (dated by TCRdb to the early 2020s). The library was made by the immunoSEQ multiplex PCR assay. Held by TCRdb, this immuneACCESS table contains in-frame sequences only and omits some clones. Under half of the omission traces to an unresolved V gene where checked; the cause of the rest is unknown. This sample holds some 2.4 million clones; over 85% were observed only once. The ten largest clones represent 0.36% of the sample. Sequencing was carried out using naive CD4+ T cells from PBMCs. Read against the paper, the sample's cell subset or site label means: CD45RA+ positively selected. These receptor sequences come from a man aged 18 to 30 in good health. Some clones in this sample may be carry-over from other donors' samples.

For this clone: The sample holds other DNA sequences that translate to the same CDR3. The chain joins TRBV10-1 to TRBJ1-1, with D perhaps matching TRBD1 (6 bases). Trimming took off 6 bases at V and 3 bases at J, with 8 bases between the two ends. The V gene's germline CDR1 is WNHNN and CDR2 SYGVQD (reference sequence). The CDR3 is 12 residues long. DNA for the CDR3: TGCGCCAGCAGCGAGGGGGACACTGAAGCTTTCTTT. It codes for CASSEGDTEAFF.

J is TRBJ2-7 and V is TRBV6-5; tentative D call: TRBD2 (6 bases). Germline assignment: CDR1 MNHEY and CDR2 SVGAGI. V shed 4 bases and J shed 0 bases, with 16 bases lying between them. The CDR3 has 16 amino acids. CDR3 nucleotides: TGTGCCAGCAGTTCCGACCCAGGGAGGAGCTCCTACGAGCAGTACTTC. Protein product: CASSSDPGRSSYEQYF.

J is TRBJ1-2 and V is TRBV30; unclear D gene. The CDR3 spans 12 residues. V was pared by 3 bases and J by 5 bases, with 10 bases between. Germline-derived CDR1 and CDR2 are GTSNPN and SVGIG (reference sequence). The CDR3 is CAWRFFPYGYTF. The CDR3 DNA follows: TGTGCCTGGAGATTCTTTCCTTATGGCTACACCTTC.

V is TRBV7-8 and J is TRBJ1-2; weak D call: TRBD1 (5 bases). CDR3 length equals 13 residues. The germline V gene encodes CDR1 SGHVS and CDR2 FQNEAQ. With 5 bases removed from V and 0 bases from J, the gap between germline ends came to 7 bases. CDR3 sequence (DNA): TGTGCCAGCAGCCAGGGAGCTAACTATGGCTACACCTTC. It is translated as CASSQGANYGYTF. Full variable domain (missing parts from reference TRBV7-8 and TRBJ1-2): GAGVSQSPRYKVAKRGQDVALRCDPISGHVSLFWYQQALGQGPEFLTYFQNEAQLDKSGLPSDRFFAERPEGSVSTLKIQRTQQEDSAVYLCASSQGANYGYTFGSGTRLTVV.

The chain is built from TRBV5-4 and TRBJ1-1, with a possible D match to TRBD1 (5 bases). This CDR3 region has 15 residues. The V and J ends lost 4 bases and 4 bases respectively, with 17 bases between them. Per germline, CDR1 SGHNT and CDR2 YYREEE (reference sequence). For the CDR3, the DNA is TGTGCCAGCAGCCAGGGCCGCTTCGCCAGCACTGAAGCTTTCTTT. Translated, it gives CASSQGRFASTEAFF.

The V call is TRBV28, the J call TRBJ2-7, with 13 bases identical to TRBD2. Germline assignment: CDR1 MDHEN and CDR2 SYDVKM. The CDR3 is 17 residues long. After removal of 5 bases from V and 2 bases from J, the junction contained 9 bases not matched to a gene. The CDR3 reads CASSMWTSGRRAYEQYF. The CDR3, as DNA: TGTGCCAGCAGTATGTGGACTAGCGGGAGACGGGCCTACGAGCAGTACTTC.

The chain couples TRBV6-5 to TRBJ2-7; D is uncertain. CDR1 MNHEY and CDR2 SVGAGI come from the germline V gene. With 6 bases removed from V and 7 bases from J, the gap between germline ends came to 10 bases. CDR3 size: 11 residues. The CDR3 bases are TGTGCCAGCAGCCCCGGGCAGGAGCAGTACTTC. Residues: CASSPGQEQYF.

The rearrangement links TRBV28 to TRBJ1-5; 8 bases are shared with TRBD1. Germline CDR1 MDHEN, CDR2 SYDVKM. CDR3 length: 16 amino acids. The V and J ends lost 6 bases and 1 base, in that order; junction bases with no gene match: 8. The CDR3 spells CASRTQGVGSNQPQHF. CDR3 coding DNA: TGTGCCAGCAGAACACAGGGGGTCGGAAGCAATCAGCCCCAGCATTTT.

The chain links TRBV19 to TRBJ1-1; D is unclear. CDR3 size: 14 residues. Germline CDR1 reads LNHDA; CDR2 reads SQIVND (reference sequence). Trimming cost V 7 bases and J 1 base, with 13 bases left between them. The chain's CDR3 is CASTSRGANTEAFF. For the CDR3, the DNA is TGTGCCAGTACGTCGAGAGGAGCGAACACTGAAGCTTTCTTT.

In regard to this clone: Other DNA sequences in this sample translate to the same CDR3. The CDR3 spells CASSLLAGEYNEQFF. Here the CDR3 DNA reads TGTGCCAGCTCTCTGCTAGCGGGAGAATACAATGAGCAGTTCTTC. The chain has TRBV18 and TRBJ2-1; 10 bases line up with TRBD2. Losses at the gene ends were 6 bases for V and 4 bases for J; bases not matched to a gene: 6. CDR3 size: 15 residues. Per germline, CDR1 KGHSH and CDR2 LQKENI.

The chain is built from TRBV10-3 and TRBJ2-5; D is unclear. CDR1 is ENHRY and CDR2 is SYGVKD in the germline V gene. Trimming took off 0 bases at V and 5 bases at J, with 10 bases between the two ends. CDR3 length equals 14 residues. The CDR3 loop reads CAISESGYSETQYF. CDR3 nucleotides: TGTGCCATCAGTGAGTCAGGGTACTCGGAGACCCAGTACTTC.

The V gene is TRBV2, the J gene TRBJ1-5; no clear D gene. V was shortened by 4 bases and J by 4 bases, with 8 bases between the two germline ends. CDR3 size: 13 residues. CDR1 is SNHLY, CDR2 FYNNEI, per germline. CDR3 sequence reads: CASSVVPNQPQHF. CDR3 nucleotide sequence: TGTGCCAGCAGTGTAGTGCCGAATCAGCCCCAGCATTTT.

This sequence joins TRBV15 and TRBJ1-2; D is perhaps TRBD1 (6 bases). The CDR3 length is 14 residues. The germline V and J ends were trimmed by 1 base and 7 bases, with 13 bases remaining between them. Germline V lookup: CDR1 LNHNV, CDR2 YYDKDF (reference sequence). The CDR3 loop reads CATSRGTGRGGYTF. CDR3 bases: TGTGCCACCAGCAGAGGAACAGGGCGAGGTGGCTACACCTTC.

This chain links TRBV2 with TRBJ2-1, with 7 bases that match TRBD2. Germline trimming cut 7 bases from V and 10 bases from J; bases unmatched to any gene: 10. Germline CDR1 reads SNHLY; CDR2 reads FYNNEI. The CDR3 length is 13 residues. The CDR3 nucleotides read TGTGCCAGCACTCAGACGGGGGGAGGGGAGCAGTTCTTC. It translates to CASTQTGGGEQFF.

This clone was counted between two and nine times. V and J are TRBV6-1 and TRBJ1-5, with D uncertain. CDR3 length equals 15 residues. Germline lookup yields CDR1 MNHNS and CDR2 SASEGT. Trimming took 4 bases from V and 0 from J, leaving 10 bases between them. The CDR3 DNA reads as TGTGCCAGCAGTGCCCGGGATTATAGCAATCAGCCCCAGCATTTT. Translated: CASSARDYSNQPQHF.

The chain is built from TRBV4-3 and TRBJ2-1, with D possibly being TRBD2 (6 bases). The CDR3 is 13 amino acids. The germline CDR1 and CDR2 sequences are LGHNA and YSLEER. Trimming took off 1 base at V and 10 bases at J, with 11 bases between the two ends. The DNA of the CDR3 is TGCGCCAGCAGCCAAGGGGAGGAGCGGGAGCAGTTCTTC. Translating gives CASSQGEEREQFF.

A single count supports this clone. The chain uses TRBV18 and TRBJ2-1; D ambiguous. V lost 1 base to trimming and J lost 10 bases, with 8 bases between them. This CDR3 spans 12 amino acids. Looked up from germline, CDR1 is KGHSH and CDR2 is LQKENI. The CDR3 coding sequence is TGTGCCAGCTCACCACTCGACTCGGAGCAGTTCTTC. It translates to CASSPLDSEQFF.

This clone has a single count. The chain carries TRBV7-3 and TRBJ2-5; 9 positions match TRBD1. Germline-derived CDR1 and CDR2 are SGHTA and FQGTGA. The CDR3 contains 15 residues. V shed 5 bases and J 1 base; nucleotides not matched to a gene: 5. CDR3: CASSRTGAIQETQYF. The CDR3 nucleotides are TGTGCCAGCAGCCGGACAGGGGCCATCCAAGAGACCCAGTACTTC.

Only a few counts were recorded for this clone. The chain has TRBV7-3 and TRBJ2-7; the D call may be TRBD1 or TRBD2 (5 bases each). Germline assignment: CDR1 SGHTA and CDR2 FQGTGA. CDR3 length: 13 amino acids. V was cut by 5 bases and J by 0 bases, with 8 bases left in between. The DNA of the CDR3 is TGTGCCAGCAGCCCGGGGCCCTCCTACGAGCAGTACTTC. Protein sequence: CASSPGPSYEQYF. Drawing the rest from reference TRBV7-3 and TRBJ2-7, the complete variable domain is GAGVSQTPSNKVTEKGKYVELRCDPISGHTALYWYRQSLGQGPEFLIYFQGTGAADDSGLPNDRFFAVRPEGSVSTLKIQRTERGDSAVYLCASSPGPSYEQYFGPGTRLTVT.